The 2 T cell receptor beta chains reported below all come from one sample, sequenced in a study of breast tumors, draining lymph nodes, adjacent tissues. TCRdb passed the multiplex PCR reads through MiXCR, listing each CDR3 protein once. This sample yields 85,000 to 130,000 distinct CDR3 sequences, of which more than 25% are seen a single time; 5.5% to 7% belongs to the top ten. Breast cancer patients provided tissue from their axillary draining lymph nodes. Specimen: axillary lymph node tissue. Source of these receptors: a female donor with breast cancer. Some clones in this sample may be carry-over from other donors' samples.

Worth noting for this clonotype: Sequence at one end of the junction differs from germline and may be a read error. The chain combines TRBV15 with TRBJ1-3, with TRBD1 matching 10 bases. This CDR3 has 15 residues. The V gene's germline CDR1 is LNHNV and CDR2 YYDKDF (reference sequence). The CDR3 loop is CAASWDRGSGNTVYF. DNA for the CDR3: TGTGCCGCCAGCTGGGACAGGGGATCCGGAAACACCGTATATTTT.

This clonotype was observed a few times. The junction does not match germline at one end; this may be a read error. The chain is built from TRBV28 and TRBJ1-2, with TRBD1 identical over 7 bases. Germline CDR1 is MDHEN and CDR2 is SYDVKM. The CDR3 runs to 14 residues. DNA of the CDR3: TGTGCCAGCAGTATCCCGGGACAGCTATATGGCTGCACCTTC. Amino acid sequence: CASSIPGQLYGCTF.